This is a list of T cell receptor beta chains from one sample in a study of blood T cells in healthy people across ages. In TCRdb, the 5' RACE reads were re-called with MiXCR into one record per CDR3 protein. The repertoire holds 1 million or so distinct CDR3 sequences, with less than 25% as singletons. A further study also used this sample, focusing on T cells of mothers and their children.

The source material was blood. Receptors were obtained from a girl aged 2-10 years in good health. Both conserved end residues are part of each CDR3. A D gene is named only where the DNA matches it firmly. Size tells how often a clone was seen (once, few, many) or the class of an expanded clone, and some rows leave it out.

J gene | V gene | clone size | D gene | CDR3 DNA | CDR3 protein
TRBJ2-7 | TRBV2 | NA | NA | TGTGCCAGCGTGGGGATGCAGGGGGGCTCCTACGAGCAGTACTTC | CASVGMQGGSYEQYF
TRBJ1-4 | TRBV4-1 | NA | TRBD1 | TGCGCCAGCAGCCACCCCGCAAAGACAGGGACGGGTGAAAAACTGTTTTTT | CASSHPAKTGTGEKLFF
TRBJ2-6 | TRBV5-1 | few | NA | TGCGCCAGCAGCTTAGGGACCGCCTTCTCTGGGGCCAACGTCCTGACTTTC | CASSLGTAFSGANVLTF
TRBJ2-7 | TRBV6-5 | medium-sized | NA | TGTGCCAGCAGTTCAGGGGCACTACTCCCCCATTTCGGGCAGTACTTC | CASSSGALLPHFGQYF
TRBJ1-2 | TRBV12-3/TRBV12-4 | few | NA | TGTGCCAGCAGTCTCGACAGCTACAGCTATGGCTACACCTTC | CASSLDSYSYGYTF
TRBJ1-1 | TRBV27 | few | NA | TGTGCCAGCAGTCCCTACATAAAGTCTAGTACGCCTGAAGCTTTCTTT | CASSPYIKSSTPEAFF
TRBJ1-4 | TRBV27 | few | TRBD1 | TGTGCCAGCAGTTTATACGTTTCGACAGGGGGTTACGAAAAACTGTTTTTT | CASSLYVSTGGYEKLFF
TRBJ2-3 | TRBV29-1 | few | NA | TGCAGCGTTCGCCTAGTCATTTTGGATACGCAGTATTTT | CSVRLVILDTQYF
TRBJ2-1 | TRBV7-9 | NA | NA | TGTGCCAGCAGCTTAGCTCGGGATGATGAGCAGTTCTTC | CASSLARDDEQFF
TRBJ1-1 | TRBV29-1 | few | NA | TGCAGCGTTGTGGGTGTCGGTAGAGCTTTCTTT | CSVVGVGRAFF
TRBJ2-7 | TRBV12-3/TRBV12-4 | few | NA | TGTGCCAGCAGACTGGGACGGGCTTATTACGAGCAGTACTTC | CASRLGRAYYEQYF
TRBJ2-7 | TRBV20-1 | NA | TRBD2 | TGCAGTGCAACGACTAGCGGGAGAACGTACGAGCAGTACTTC | CSATTSGRTYEQYF
TRBJ2-1 | TRBV2 | few | NA | TGTGCCAGCAGTGGGGGAGCCATTAGGTTCTTC | CASSGGAIRFF
TRBJ2-1 | TRBV11-2 | few | TRBD2 | TGTGCCAGCAGCTTTTGGACTTTAGCGGGGGGAAGTGAGCAGTTCTTC | CASSFWTLAGGSEQFF
TRBJ1-1 | TRBV4-2 | few | TRBD1 | TGTGCCAGCAGCCAAGATGGGACAGGGGGCTTCCCTGAAGCTTTCTTT | CASSQDGTGGFPEAFF
TRBJ2-5 | TRBV7-9 | few | TRBD1 | TGTGCCAGCAGCCCCCCCCGGGACAGGGGTGGTTTGTACTTC | CASSPPRDRGGLYF
TRBJ1-4 | TRBV10-3 | few | NA | TGTGCCATCAGTGGCGGGGCAGAAATAGAAAAACTGTTTTTT | CAISGGAEIEKLFF
TRBJ1-1 | TRBV6-2/TRBV6-3 | NA | TRBD1 | TGTGCCAGCAGTTACTCGGACAGGGCTCTGACTGAAGCTTTCTTT | CASSYSDRALTEAFF
TRBJ2-5 | TRBV5-1 | NA | TRBD2 | TGCGCCAGCAGCTCTAGCGGGGAGGGTTACCAAGAGACCCAGTACTTC | CASSSSGEGYQETQYF
TRBJ2-4 | TRBV4-1 | NA | TRBD1 | TGCGCCAGCAGCCCGTACGGGACAGGGGGGGTCAAAAACATTCAGTACTTC | CASSPYGTGGVKNIQYF
TRBJ1-2 | TRBV4-1 | many | NA | TGCGCCAGCAGCCAAGATCTCGGCGGGTATGGCTACACCTTC | CASSQDLGGYGYTF
TRBJ2-1 | TRBV24-1 | few | TRBD1 | TGTGCCACGGGACAGGGGTCCAATGAGCAGTTCTTC | CATGQGSNEQFF
TRBJ1-2 | TRBV12-3/TRBV12-4 | few | NA | TGTGCCAGCACTGTAGGCCCTCTTGGCTACACCTTC | CASTVGPLGYTF
TRBJ2-1 | TRBV14 | NA | TRBD1 | TGTGCCAGCAGCCCTGGGACAGACGACACCTACAATGAGCAGTTCTTC | CASSPGTDDTYNEQFF
TRBJ1-5 | TRBV15 | NA | NA | TGTGCCACCGCCCTAGATAGCAATCAGCCCCAGCATTTT | CATALDSNQPQHF
TRBJ1-2 | TRBV7-2 | few | NA | TGTGCCAGCAGCTTTGGGGTTGAGAGGAAGGGCTACACCTTC | CASSFGVERKGYTF
TRBJ2-1 | TRBV29-1 | few | NA | TGCAGCGTTGTCTCGAGCTCCTACAATGAGCAGTTCTTC | CSVVSSSYNEQFF
TRBJ2-1 | TRBV2 | few | NA | TGTGCCAGCACCGGGGACGGGCGAGGCTATGAGCAGTTCTTC | CASTGDGRGYEQFF
TRBJ2-7 | TRBV7-2 | few | TRBD2 | TGTGCCGGCAGCTCTAGCGGGGGGATCTACGAGCAGTACTTC | CAGSSSGGIYEQYF
TRBJ2-1 | TRBV7-2 | few | TRBD2 | TGTGCCAGCAGCTTAACCGAAGGGCGGGGGGGGTTGGATGAGCAGTTCTTC | CASSLTEGRGGLDEQFF
TRBJ1-2 | TRBV4-3 | NA | NA | TGCGCCAGCAGCCAAGATGGAACGGGAGTCTATGGCTACACCTTC | CASSQDGTGVYGYTF
TRBJ2-1 | TRBV20-1 | NA | TRBD2 | TGCAGTGCACTCGGAGGGGCTAGCGGGATTGATGAGCAGTTCTTC | CSALGGASGIDEQFF
TRBJ1-6 | TRBV5-1 | NA | TRBD1 | TGCGCCAGCAGCTTGCAGGGGGAGCCCTCAAATTCACCCCTCCACTTT | CASSLQGEPSNSPLHF
TRBJ2-5 | TRBV7-9 | NA | TRBD1 | TGTGCCAGCAGCTTAGTTGGGACAGTTCAAGAGACCCAGTACTTC | CASSLVGTVQETQYF
TRBJ2-1 | TRBV29-1 | NA | NA | TGCAGCGGCGGAGTTGGGGCATGGGAGCAGTTCTTC | CSGGVGAWEQFF
TRBJ2-1 | TRBV5-6 | NA | NA | TGTGCCAGCAGCTTGCGGTGGGGGTATTACAATGAGCAGTTCTTC | CASSLRWGYYNEQFF
TRBJ1-3 | TRBV4-3 | few | NA | TGCGCCAGCAGCCAAGAATCCGGGATTGGAAACACCATATATTTT | CASSQESGIGNTIYF
TRBJ2-7 | TRBV7-3 | NA | TRBD2 | TGTGCCAGCAGCTGGACTAGCGGGATCTCCTACGAGCAGTACTTC | CASSWTSGISYEQYF
TRBJ2-5 | TRBV6-6 | few | NA | TGTGCCAGCAGTGGGGTGCAAAAAGAGACCCAGTACTTC | CASSGVQKETQYF